A single sample gave rise to the 32 T cell receptor beta chains below, sequenced in a study of T cells after yellow fever vaccination. One entry per CDR3 protein results from TCRdb running MiXCR on the 5' RACE reads. This table holds 400,000 to 450,000 distinct CDR3 sequences, around a sixth found once. The source material was PBMCs, sampled before the yellow fever booster vaccination. The receptor set was obtained from a young man who received the YFV17D yellow fever vaccine.

This rearrangement joins TRBV13 to TRBJ1-5; maybe TRBD1 (5 bases). The CDR3 has 13 amino acids. V lost 8 bases to trimming and J lost 6 bases, with 14 bases between them. Germline V CDR1 and CDR2: PRHDT, FYEKMQ (reference sequence). For the CDR3, the DNA is TGTGCCAGCGCCCCTTCGGGGGTTCAGCCCCAGCATTTT. Translating it yields CASAPSGVQPQHF.

This clonotype was detected only a few times. The chain links TRBV28 to TRBJ1-1; 8 positions match TRBD1. V was clipped by 6 bases and J by 1 base; unmatched bases: 7. The CDR3 is 15 amino acids. Germline V gene sequence: CDR1 MDHEN, CDR2 SYDVKM. For the CDR3, the DNA is TGTGCCAGCAGCGGACAGGGACTGCCGAACACTGAAGCTTTCTTT. It encodes CASSGQGLPNTEAFF.

This clonotype was seen at least ten times. The V call is TRBV20-1, the J call TRBJ1-2; TRBD1 matches 7 bases. The CDR3 runs to 14 residues. Trimming at V came to 3 bases and at J to 5 bases, leaving 9 bases not matched to a gene. Per the germline V gene, CDR1 is DFQATT and CDR2 is SNEGSKA (reference sequence). The CDR3 is CSASDLGQLYGYTF. The CDR3, as DNA: TGCAGTGCTAGTGACCTGGGACAGCTTTATGGCTACACCTTC.

The V gene is TRBV11-2, the J gene TRBJ2-7; D unclear. The V gene lost 4 bases and the J gene lost 4 bases, with 11 bases spanning the gap. Germline V gene data show CDR1 as SGHAT and CDR2 as FQNNGV. This CDR3 has 13 residues. CDR3 nucleotides: TGTGCCAGCAGCTCTTCCACGGCATACGAGCAGTACTTC. This translates into CASSSSTAYEQYF.

V gene TRBV13 combines with J gene TRBJ2-3, with a weak D call TRBD2 (6 bases). The ends were cut back, 8 bases at V and 0 bases at J, with 12 bases in the middle. Germline assignment: CDR1 PRHDT and CDR2 FYEKMQ (reference sequence). CDR3 length equals 14 residues. The CDR3 nucleotides are TGTGCCAGCTGTCCGGGGGAAAGCACAGATACGCAGTATTTT. It translates to CASCPGESTDTQYF.

The CDR3 bases are TGTGCCAGCAGCCAACCCGGGGGCGCGGTTGGCTACACCTTC. This translates into CASSQPGGAVGYTF. V gene TRBV7-2 combines with J gene TRBJ1-2; weak D call: TRBD1 (6 bases). Deletions cut 5 bases from V and 7 bases from J, with 17 bases between. CDR3 size: 14 residues. Germline CDR1 SGHTA, CDR2 FQGNSA.

Ten or more counts support this clonotype. This chain connects TRBV29-1 to TRBJ1-1, with 7 bases identical to TRBD1. Germline CDR1 and CDR2: SQVTM and ANQGSEA. The CDR3 consists of 14 residues. V dropped 3 bases and J dropped 5; count of bases not matched to a gene: 9. The CDR3 DNA reads TGCAGCGTTGATCGAGGGGGCATGGGAACTGAAGCTTTCTTT. Protein sequence: CSVDRGGMGTEAFF. The full variable domain, rest sourced from reference TRBV29-1 and TRBJ1-1, is SAVISQKPSRDICQRGTSLTIQCQVDSQVTMMFWYRQQPGQSLTLIATANQGSEATYESGFVIDKFPISRPNLTFSTLTVSNMSPEDSSIYLCSVDRGGMGTEAFFGQGTRLTVV.

CDR3 residues: CASSSSIGLTDTQYF. In nucleotides, the CDR3 is TGTGCCAGCAGTTCCTCTATCGGGCTCACAGATACGCAGTATTTT. The chain joins TRBV6-5 to TRBJ2-3; D is unresolved. Deletions cut 4 bases from V and 2 bases from J, with 13 bases between. Looked up from germline, CDR1 is MNHEY and CDR2 is SVGAGI. The CDR3 is 15 amino acids.

The sample holds a few counts of this clonotype. The rearrangement links TRBV5-6 to TRBJ2-3; 9 nucleotides agree with TRBD2. Per the germline V gene, CDR1 is SGHDT and CDR2 is YYEEEE. V lost 3 bases to trimming and J lost 2 bases; unmatched junction nucleotides: 10. There are 17 residues in the CDR3. DNA for the CDR3: TGTGCCAGCAGCTCCGAGTTGGAGCGGGGGGTCACAGATACGCAGTATTTT. Translated, it gives CASSSELERGVTDTQYF. Together with reference TRBV5-6 and TRBJ2-3, the CDR3 gives the full variable domain: DAGVTQSPTHLIKTRGQQVTLRCSPKSGHDTVSWYQQALGQGPQFIFQYYEEEERQRGNFPDRFSGHQFPNYSSELNVNALLLGDSALYLCASSSELERGVTDTQYFGPGTRLTVL.

This rearrangement joins TRBV7-2 to TRBJ2-3; D gene unclear. Trimming took 2 bases from V and 5 from J, leaving 11 bases between them. The CDR3 is 14 residues long. CDR1 SGHTA and CDR2 FQGNSA come from the germline V gene. The CDR3 DNA reads as TGTGCCAGCAGCTTACAACTCAGTCTAGATACGCAGTATTTT. This encodes CASSLQLSLDTQYF.

The chain is built from TRBV29-1 and TRBJ2-3; D gene ambiguous. V lost 3 bases and J lost 1, with 8 bases in between. The CDR3 sequence is 13 residues long. Germline CDR1 reads SQVTM; CDR2 reads ANQGSEA. The CDR3 nucleotides are TGCAGCGTTGAGGTGGGCCGCACAGATACGCAGTATTTT. Protein product: CSVEVGRTDTQYF.

This clonotype was detected a few times. CDR3 in amino acids: CASSQRQVSTGELFF. The CDR3 bases are TGCGCCAGCAGCCAACGACAGGTGTCAACCGGGGAGCTGTTTTTT. V gene TRBV4-3 combines with J gene TRBJ2-2; D is perhaps TRBD1 (6 bases). Germline CDR1 and CDR2: LGHNA and YSLEER. The CDR3 extends over 15 amino acids. The V end lost 2 bases, the J end lost 5 bases, and 12 bases lay between the germline ends.

The table lists this clonotype with many counts. This sequence joins TRBV7-2 and TRBJ1-4; 8 positions agree with TRBD1. CDR3 length equals 15 residues. Per germline, CDR1 SGHTA and CDR2 FQGNSA. Losses at the gene ends were 1 base for V and 10 bases for J; bases not matched to a gene: 8. CDR3 DNA: TGTGCCAGCAGCTTAGAGGCAGGGGGCATCGGAAAACTGTTTTTT. Its protein is CASSLEAGGIGKLFF.

There are a few counts of this clonotype. The chain is built from TRBV20-1 and TRBJ2-1; perhaps TRBD1 as D (5 bases). Germline V gene sequence: CDR1 DFQATT, CDR2 SNEGSKA (reference sequence). This CDR3 has 15 residues. V was shortened by 6 bases and J by 1 base, with 16 bases between the two germline ends. Here the CDR3 DNA reads TGCAGTGCCTCCTGGGGCTTGGTTTCCTACAATGAGCAGTTCTTC. Protein sequence: CSASWGLVSYNEQFF.

This clonotype was observed a handful of times. V gene TRBV7-9 combines with J gene TRBJ1-1; D is unclear. The V end was cut by 2 bases, the J end by 7 bases, with 5 bases between. CDR3 length equals 11 residues. The germline CDR1 and CDR2 sequences are SEHNR and FQNEAQ (reference sequence). The CDR3 DNA is TGTGCCAGCAGCTTAAGAATTGAAGCTTTCTTT. Translating it yields CASSLRIEAFF.

As DNA, the CDR3 is TGTGCCAGCAGTGCCCAGGGGGCGCGGACAGATACGCAGTATTTT. It yields the protein CASSAQGARTDTQYF. J is TRBJ2-3 and V is TRBV2, with 8 positions matching TRBD1. The V and J ends lost 4 bases and 3 bases, in that order; junction bases with no gene match: 6. The CDR3 spans 15 residues. Germline V lookup: CDR1 SNHLY, CDR2 FYNNEI.

The chain carries TRBV15 and TRBJ2-1; TRBD2 aligns across 9 bases. This CDR3 contains 16 residues. V trimming: 4 bases; J trimming: 9 bases; junction bases outside the gene matches: 13. CDR1 and CDR2 (germline): LNHNV, YYDKDF (reference sequence). The CDR3, as DNA: TGTGCCACCAGCACCCCATCGGCGGGGGGGTCAGGTGAGCAGTTCTTC. Its translation: CATSTPSAGGSGEQFF.

This clonotype was seen only a few times. V and J are TRBV9 and TRBJ2-3; TRBD2 agrees at 16 bases. V was pared by 4 bases and J by 1 base, with 6 bases of the junction left unmatched. The CDR3 runs 18 residues. CDR1 is SGDLS and CDR2 is YYNGEE in the germline V gene. The CDR3 nucleotides are TGTGCCAGCAGCCCCGGGACTAGCGGGGGGGGAGGCACAGATACGCAGTATTTT. It codes for CASSPGTSGGGGTDTQYF.

This clonotype was detected a few times. The rearrangement joins TRBV20-1 to TRBJ1-6; 10 bases line up with TRBD1. CDR1 is DFQATT and CDR2 is SNEGSKA in the germline V gene (reference sequence). The V segment lost 6 bases and the J segment 11 bases; nucleotides outside the gene matches: 10. The CDR3 spans 14 residues. CDR3 loop: CSALPGQGIPPLHF. CDR3 bases: TGCAGTGCGCTCCCGGGACAGGGGATACCACCCCTCCACTTT.

This chain uses TRBV27 with TRBJ2-1, with 10 bases matching TRBD2. The CDR3 extends over 16 amino acids. The junction had 7 bases not matched to a gene; V was cut back by 3 bases and J by 5 bases. Germline V CDR1 and CDR2: MNHEY, SMNVEV (reference sequence). The chain's CDR3 is CASSLGVAGGHNEQFF. CDR3 bases: TGTGCCAGCAGTTTGGGGGTAGCGGGGGGACACAATGAGCAGTTCTTC.

The chain has TRBV20-1 and TRBJ2-7, with TRBD1 matching 8 bases. The CDR3 is 13 amino acids. V dropped 3 bases and J dropped 2; count of bases not matched to a gene: 3. Germline V gene lookup returns CDR1 DFQATT and CDR2 SNEGSKA (reference sequence). CDR3 nucleotide sequence: TGCAGTGCTAGGGGGGACAGGCCCTACGAGCAGTACGTC. Translation gives CSARGDRPYEQYV.

The J gene is TRBJ2-1, the V gene TRBV29-1; 8 bases are a match to TRBD2. Germline V gene data show CDR1 as SQVTM and CDR2 as ANQGSEA. The CDR3 contains 19 residues. V dropped 3 bases and J dropped 1; count of bases not matched to a gene: 17. The CDR3 DNA reads as TGCAGCGTTGATGGGCCGGAGGGCGGGGGGTCCGAGTCCTACAATGAGCAGTTCTTC. Amino acid sequence: CSVDGPEGGGSESYNEQFF.

V is TRBV11-2 and J is TRBJ1-4; 7 positions match TRBD1. Germline CDR1 and CDR2: SGHAT and FQNNGV. The CDR3 contains 16 residues. V gave up 7 bases and J gave up 3 bases; unmatched junction bases: 11. For the CDR3, the DNA is TGTGCCAGCACCTATGAGGTCGGGACAGCTAATGAAAAACTGTTTTTT. As protein: CASTYEVGTANEKLFF.

The rearrangement uses TRBV28 and TRBJ2-1, with TRBD2 matching 8 bases. The V gene's germline CDR1 is MDHEN and CDR2 SYDVKM. This CDR3 has 16 amino acids. The ends lost 6 bases at V and 8 bases at J; junction bases unmatched: 15. The CDR3 DNA sequence: TGTGCCAGCAGCCGTATTGATAGCGGGGCTCCTGATGAGCAGTTCTTC. Amino acid sequence: CASSRIDSGAPDEQFF.

This chain links TRBV5-5 with TRBJ1-1; D remains unclear. With 0 bases removed from V and 1 base from J, the gap between germline ends came to 7 bases. CDR1 and CDR2 (germline): SGHKS, YYEKEE (reference sequence). CDR3 length equals 14 residues. The CDR3 loop is CASSLEGPNTEAFF. CDR3 coding DNA: TGTGCCAGCAGCTTGGAAGGCCCGAACACTGAAGCTTTCTTT.

This clonotype was found many times. CDR3 coding DNA: TGCGCCAGCAGCTTGATTCCTTGGAATGAGCAGTTCTTC. Protein sequence: CASSLIPWNEQFF. The chain employs TRBV5-1 and TRBJ2-1, with unresolved D. The CDR3 runs to 13 residues. Germline V gene lookup returns CDR1 SGHRS and CDR2 YFSETQ. Deletions cut 1 base from V and 7 bases from J, with 9 bases between.

This chain connects TRBV5-1 to TRBJ2-3, with D tentatively TRBD2 (6 bases). CDR3 size: 15 residues. Germline-derived CDR1 and CDR2 are SGHRS and YFSETQ. Trimming removed 0 bases at V and 4 bases at J, with 12 bases between. Here the CDR3 DNA reads TGCGCCAGCAGCTTGGAACCCGCGGGGCCAGATACGCAGTATTTT. Residues: CASSLEPAGPDTQYF.

This clonotype was seen only a few times. This chain links TRBV7-2 with TRBJ2-7; D may be TRBD2 (6 bases). CDR1 is SGHTA, CDR2 FQGNSA, per germline. The V end lost 5 bases, the J end lost 6 bases, and 14 bases lay between the germline ends. This CDR3 contains 13 residues. DNA of the CDR3: TGTGCCAGCAGCCGCCTGGGGGGACCCGAGCAGTACTTC. Translated, it gives CASSRLGGPEQYF.

This clonotype was observed a handful of times. CDR3 DNA sequence: TGTGCCAGCAGCTCGCCAAACGACAGGGGAAGAGAGGGCTACACCTTC. This translates into CASSSPNDRGREGYTF. The chain joins TRBV7-9 to TRBJ1-2, with 8 nucleotides matching TRBD1. Germline V gene data show CDR1 as SEHNR and CDR2 as FQNEAQ (reference sequence). The V and J ends lost 4 bases and 8 bases, in that order; junction bases with no gene match: 15. The CDR3 covers 16 residues.

This clonotype was seen more than once but under ten times. This chain connects TRBV12-3 or TRBV12-4 to TRBJ2-7; 7 nucleotides match TRBD1. The CDR3 runs to 13 residues. Trimming cost V 7 bases and J 5 bases; bases outside gene matches: 8. The CDR3 DNA reads as TGTGCCAGCAAATTGACAGGGCGGAACGAGCAGTACTTC. This sequence encodes CASKLTGRNEQYF.

The V gene is TRBV2, the J gene TRBJ2-5; either TRBD1 or TRBD2 may supply D (7 bases each). The CDR3 is made up of 18 amino acids. Trimming cost V 7 bases and J 5 bases, with 29 bases left between them. The germline V gene has CDR1 SNHLY and CDR2 FYNNEI. Here the CDR3 DNA reads TGTGCCAGCATAGTGGAACAGGAGGGACTACCCAGGGGGGAGACCCAGTACTTC. Residues: CASIVEQEGLPRGETQYF.

This clonotype was picked up a small number of times. This chain connects TRBV11-2 to TRBJ1-4, with D perhaps matching TRBD1 (6 bases). The CDR3 runs 15 residues. Trimming left V 5 bases short and J 3 bases short, with 13 bases between. Per germline, CDR1 SGHAT and CDR2 FQNNGV. The CDR3 loop reads CASSTTGRPNEKLFF. The CDR3 DNA sequence: TGTGCCAGCAGCACAACAGGGAGGCCTAATGAAAAACTGTTTTTT.